Described below is a single TCR beta chain sequence and its context. Its antigen is undetermined. The CDR3 totals 17 residues. Trimming at V came to 4 bases and at J to 5 bases, leaving 10 bases not matched to a gene. CDR1 and CDR2 from the germline V gene are MNHEY and SVGEGT. The data originate from a study of T cell responses to AZD1222 COVID-19 vaccine. Study-wide results and limits: White British donors predominated, females outnumbered males, and clonal diversity was possibly underestimated.

Method: immunoSEQ multiplex PCR; TCRdb's copy keeps in-frame clones and lacks some. The table lists more than 85,000 clones, approximately 87% of them singletons, with roughly 4.4% in the top ten. The source is an adult who received the AZD1222 COVID-19 vaccine. The specimen comprised peripheral blood, sampled 28 days after the second AZD1222 dose. The chain is built from TRBV6-2 or TRBV6-3 and TRBJ2-3; 12 nucleotides line up with TRBD2. This chain's CDR3 is CASSSPLAGGPGDTQYF. DNA of the CDR3: TGTGCCAGCAGTTCCCCCCTAGCGGGGGGGCCGGGAGATACGCAGTATTTT.